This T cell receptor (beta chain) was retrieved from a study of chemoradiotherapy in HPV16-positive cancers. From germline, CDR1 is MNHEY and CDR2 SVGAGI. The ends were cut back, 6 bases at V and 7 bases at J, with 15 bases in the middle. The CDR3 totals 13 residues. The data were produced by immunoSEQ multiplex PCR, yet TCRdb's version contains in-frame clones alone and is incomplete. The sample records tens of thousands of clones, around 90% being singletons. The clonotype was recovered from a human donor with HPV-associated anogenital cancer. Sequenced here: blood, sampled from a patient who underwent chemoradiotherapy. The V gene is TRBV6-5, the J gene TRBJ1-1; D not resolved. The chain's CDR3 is CASRRPATVEAFF. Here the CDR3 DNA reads TGTGCCAGCAGACGTCCCGCAACGGTTGAAGCTTTCTTT.